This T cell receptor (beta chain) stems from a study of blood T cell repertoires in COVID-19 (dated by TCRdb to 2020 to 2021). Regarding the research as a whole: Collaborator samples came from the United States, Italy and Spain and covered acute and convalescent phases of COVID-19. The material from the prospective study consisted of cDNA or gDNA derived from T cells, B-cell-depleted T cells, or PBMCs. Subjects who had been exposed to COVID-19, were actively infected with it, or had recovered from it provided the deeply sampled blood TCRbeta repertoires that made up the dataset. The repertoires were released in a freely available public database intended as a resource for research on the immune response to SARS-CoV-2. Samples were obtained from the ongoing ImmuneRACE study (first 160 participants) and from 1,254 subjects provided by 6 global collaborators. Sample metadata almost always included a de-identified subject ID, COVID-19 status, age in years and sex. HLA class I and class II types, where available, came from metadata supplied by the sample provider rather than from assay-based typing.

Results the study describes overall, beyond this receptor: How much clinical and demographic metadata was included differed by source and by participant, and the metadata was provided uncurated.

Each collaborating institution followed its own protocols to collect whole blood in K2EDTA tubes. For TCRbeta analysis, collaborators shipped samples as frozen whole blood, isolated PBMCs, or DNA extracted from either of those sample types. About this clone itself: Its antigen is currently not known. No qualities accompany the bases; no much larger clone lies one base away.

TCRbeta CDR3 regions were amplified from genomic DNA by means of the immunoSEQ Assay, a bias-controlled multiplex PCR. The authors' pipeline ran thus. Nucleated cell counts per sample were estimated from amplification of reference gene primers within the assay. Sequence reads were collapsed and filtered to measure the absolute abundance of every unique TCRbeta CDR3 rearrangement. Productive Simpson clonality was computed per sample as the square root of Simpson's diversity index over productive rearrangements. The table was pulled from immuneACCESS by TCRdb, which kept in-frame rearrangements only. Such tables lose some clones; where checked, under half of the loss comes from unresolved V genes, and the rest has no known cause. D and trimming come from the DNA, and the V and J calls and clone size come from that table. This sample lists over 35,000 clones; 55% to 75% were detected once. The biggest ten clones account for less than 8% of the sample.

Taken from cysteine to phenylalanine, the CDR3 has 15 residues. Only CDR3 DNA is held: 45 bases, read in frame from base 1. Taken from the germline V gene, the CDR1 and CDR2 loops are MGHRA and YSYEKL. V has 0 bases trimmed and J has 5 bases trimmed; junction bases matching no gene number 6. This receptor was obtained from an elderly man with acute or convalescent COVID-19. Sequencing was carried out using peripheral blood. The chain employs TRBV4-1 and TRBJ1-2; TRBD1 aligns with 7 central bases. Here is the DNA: TGCGCCAGCAGCCAAGATCCCCAGGGGGTATATGGCTACACCTTC. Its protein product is CASSQDPQGVYGYTF.